Each of the 4 T cell receptor beta chains below was sequenced from the same sample in a study of shared clonotypes between healthy human individuals. The assay was immunoSEQ multiplex PCR, and TCRdb's table has in-frame clones only and misses some. The repertoire includes over a million clones, about four fifths of them detected once, and around 0.61% sits in the top ten. Sample: memory CD4+ T cells from PBMCs. As to subset: CD45RA-negative fraction. These receptors originate from a young man in good health. Some clones in this sample may be carry-over from other donors' samples.

This rearrangement joins TRBV6-1 to TRBJ1-5; TRBD1 might be the D (6 bases). The CDR3 consists of 20 residues. Trimming shortened V by 3 bases and J by 1 base, and 25 bases separated the two germline ends. Germline V gene sequence: CDR1 MNHNS, CDR2 SASEGT. CDR3 in amino acids: CASSDPFRGAGRSSNQPQHF. CDR3 in DNA: TGTGCCAGCAGTGATCCCTTCCGGGGGGCCGGTCGATCGAGCAATCAGCCCCAGCATTTT.

The chain is built from TRBV5-4 and TRBJ2-7; TRBD2 aligns across 9 bases. The CDR3 loop spans 17 amino acids. The junction had 7 bases not matched to a gene; V was cut back by 0 bases and J by 0 bases. Germline V lookup: CDR1 SGHNT, CDR2 YYREEE (reference sequence). As DNA, the CDR3 is TGTGCCAGCAGCTTGGAGGTTAGCGGGAGCTCCTCCTACGAGCAGTACTTC. Its translation: CASSLEVSGSSSYEQYF.

J is TRBJ2-7 and V is TRBV7-6, with 11 bases that match TRBD1. The CDR3 covers 14 residues. V gave up 1 base and J gave up 6 bases; unmatched junction bases: 2. Looked up from germline, CDR1 is SGHVS and CDR2 is FNYEAQ. The DNA for the CDR3 is TGTGCCAGCAGCTTAGGGGGACAGGGGGGCGAGCAGTACTTC. Protein: CASSLGGQGGEQYF. Using reference TRBV7-6 and TRBJ2-7 for the parts outside the CDR3, the full variable domain is GAGVSQSPRYKVTKRGQDVALRCDPISGHVSLYWYRQALGQGPEFLTYFNYEAQQDKSGLPNDRFSAERPEGSISTLTIQRTEQRDSAMYRCASSLGGQGGEQYFGPGTRLTVT.

This clone was counted once. The V gene is TRBV9, the J gene TRBJ2-1, with D possibly being TRBD2 (5 bases). V was shortened by 0 bases and J by 8 bases, with 12 bases between the two germline ends. This CDR3 spans 14 amino acids. From germline, CDR1 is SGDLS and CDR2 YYNGEE. DNA for the CDR3: TGTGCCAGCAGCGTAGCAGCGGAAGTCTATGAGCAGTTCTTC. Protein: CASSVAAEVYEQFF.